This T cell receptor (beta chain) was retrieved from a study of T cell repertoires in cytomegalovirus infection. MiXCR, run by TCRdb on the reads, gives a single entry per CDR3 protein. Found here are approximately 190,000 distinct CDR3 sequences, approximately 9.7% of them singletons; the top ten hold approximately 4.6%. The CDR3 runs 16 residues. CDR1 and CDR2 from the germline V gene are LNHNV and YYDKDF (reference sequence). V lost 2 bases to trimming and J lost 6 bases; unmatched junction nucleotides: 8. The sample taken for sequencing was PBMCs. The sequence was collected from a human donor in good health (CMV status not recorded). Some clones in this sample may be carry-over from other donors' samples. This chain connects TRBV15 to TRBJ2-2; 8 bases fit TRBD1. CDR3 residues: CATSRPRQGASGELFF. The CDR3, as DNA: TGTGCCACCAGCAGACCTCGGCAGGGGGCCTCCGGGGAGCTGTTTTTT.